The 27 T cell receptor beta chains reported below all come from one sample, sequenced in a study of blood T cell repertoires in COVID-19. The table came from immunoSEQ multiplex PCR; TCRdb's copy has only in-frame clones and leaves some out. The sample has hundreds of thousands of clones, roughly 87% seen once. Sequencing used PBMCs or T cells enriched from blood (not recorded which). The receptors were gathered from a woman in her late teens or twenties with acute COVID-19.

CDR3 coding DNA: TGTGCCAGCAGTGCTGACCCGGGTTCACCCCTCCACTTT. It encodes CASSADPGSPLHF. The chain combines TRBV2 with TRBJ1-6, with D uncertain. Germline loops: CDR1 SNHLY, CDR2 FYNNEI. This CDR3 is 13 amino acids long. Trimming left V 4 bases short and J 9 bases short, with 10 bases between.

The chain couples TRBV11-2 to TRBJ1-2; 7 nucleotides match TRBD1. V dropped 6 bases and J dropped 0; count of bases not matched to a gene: 10. The CDR3 totals 16 residues. Germline V gene data show CDR1 as SGHAT and CDR2 as FQNNGV. CDR3 DNA: TGTGCCAGCAGTCCTTACAGGGGTGAAGCTAACTATGGCTACACCTTC. As protein: CASSPYRGEANYGYTF.

This rearrangement joins TRBV6-5 to TRBJ2-1; TRBD1 matches at 7 bases. Germline values: CDR1 MNHEY, CDR2 SVGAGI. This CDR3 is 15 amino acids long. V lost 5 bases, J lost 0 bases, and 4 bases stayed unmatched. The CDR3 spells CASSRGQSSYNEQFF. CDR3 nucleotides: TGTGCCAGCAGTCGGGGACAGAGCTCCTACAATGAGCAGTTCTTC.

The chain combines TRBV7-2 with TRBJ1-2; D is ambiguous. The length of the CDR3 is 12 residues. Germline CDR1 is SGHTA and CDR2 is FQGNSA. V was clipped by 9 bases and J by 0 bases, with 8 bases between them. DNA for the CDR3: TGTGCCAGTACAATATCTAACTATGGCTACACCTTC. Translation: CASTISNYGYTF.

This chain connects TRBV3-1 (or the pseudogene TRBV3-2) to TRBJ2-5; 13 bases match TRBD2. Germline trimming cut 4 bases from V and 4 bases from J; bases unmatched to any gene: 6. Per germline, CDR1 LGHDT and CDR2 YNNKEL (reference sequence). The CDR3 has 16 amino acids. The CDR3 region is CASSPTSGGARETQYF. In DNA form, the CDR3 reads TGTGCCAGCAGCCCCACTAGCGGGGGGGCCCGAGAGACCCAGTACTTC.

V usage is TRBV5-1 and J usage is TRBJ2-5, with D maybe TRBD1 (6 bases). Germline lookup yields CDR1 SGHRS and CDR2 YFSETQ. This CDR3 comprises 13 residues. V was pared by 1 base and J by 5 bases, with 9 bases between. As DNA, the CDR3 is TGCGCCAGCAGCTTGACAGGGCCCGAGACCCAGTACTTC. Its protein is CASSLTGPETQYF.

The V and J genes are TRBV19 and TRBJ1-2, with 9 bases matching TRBD1. Per the germline V gene, CDR1 is LNHDA and CDR2 is SQIVND (reference sequence). The CDR3 loop spans 16 amino acids. V was pared by 5 bases and J by 3 bases, with 10 bases of the junction left unmatched. The CDR3 DNA follows: TGTGCCAGTAGTCCATCATCCCGGACAGGGGACTATGGCTACACCTTC. The encoded protein is CASSPSSRTGDYGYTF. The entire variable domain, with the rest obtained from reference TRBV19 and TRBJ1-2, is as follows: DGGITQSPKYLFRKEGQNVTLSCEQNLNHDAMYWYRQDPGQGLRLIYYSQIVNDFQKGDIAEGYSVSREKKESFPLTVTSAQKNPTAFYLCASSPSSRTGDYGYTFGSGTRLTVV.

The chain employs TRBV4-2 and TRBJ2-2; TRBD1 might be the D (5 bases). Germline-derived CDR1 and CDR2 are LGHNA and YNFKEQ. The CDR3 contains 14 residues. The V end was cut by 0 bases, the J end by 8 bases, with 10 bases between. CDR3 protein: CASSQDADNGELFF. The CDR3 DNA sequence: TGTGCCAGCAGCCAAGATGCGGACAATGGGGAGCTGTTTTTT.

The gene calls are TRBV14 and TRBJ1-2; 7 nucleotides line up with TRBD1. This CDR3 has 14 amino acids. The V segment lost 3 bases and the J segment 3 bases; nucleotides outside the gene matches: 4. Germline V gene sequence: CDR1 SGHDN, CDR2 FVKESK. The CDR3, as DNA: TGTGCCAGCAGCCAGTTCGGACAGGACTATGGCTACACCTTC. The encoded protein is CASSQFGQDYGYTF.

V and J are TRBV7-3 and TRBJ2-2; D unclear. Germline CDR1 and CDR2: SGHTA and FQGTGA. The CDR3 contains 12 residues. Trimming cost V 10 bases and J 4 bases, with 10 bases left between them. CDR3 amino acids: CATQTPTGELFF. The CDR3 region has the DNA TGTGCCACTCAAACTCCCACCGGGGAGCTGTTTTTT.

This clone was detected many times. V and J are TRBV10-1 and TRBJ2-1, with D tentatively TRBD2 (6 bases). Germline V gene lookup returns CDR1 WNHNN and CDR2 SYGVQD (reference sequence). V shed 6 bases and J shed 2 bases, with 11 bases lying between them. The CDR3 has 14 amino acids. CDR3 residues: CASSASGPYNEQFF. As DNA, the CDR3 is TGCGCCAGCAGCGCAAGCGGGCCCTACAATGAGCAGTTCTTC.

V usage is TRBV5-4 and J usage is TRBJ2-3; tentatively, D is TRBD2 (6 bases). Germline values: CDR1 SGHNT, CDR2 YYREEE (reference sequence). The length of the CDR3 is 15 residues. Trimming shortened V by 4 bases and J by 0 bases, and 12 bases separated the two germline ends. The CDR3 here is CASSVSGRSTDTQYF. CDR3 DNA: TGTGCCAGCAGCGTTAGCGGAAGAAGCACAGATACGCAGTATTTT.

This chain joins TRBV5-1 and TRBJ1-1; 10 bases are shared with TRBD1. Germline CDR1 and CDR2: SGHRS and YFSETQ. V lost 4 bases and J lost 0; bases outside the gene matches: 6. The CDR3 covers 16 residues. CDR3 DNA: TGCGCCAGCAGCCGGAAGGGACAGGGGATGAACACTGAAGCTTTCTTT. Translating gives CASSRKGQGMNTEAFF.

This clone appeared a single time. V is TRBV15 and J is TRBJ2-5; 8 bases are shared with TRBD1. Germline CDR1 is LNHNV and CDR2 is YYDKDF (reference sequence). There are 15 residues in the CDR3. The V gene end was trimmed by 0 bases and the J gene end by 2 bases; junction bases not matched to a gene: 2. This CDR3 reads CATSRDWDRQETQYF. The CDR3, as DNA: TGTGCCACCAGCAGAGATTGGGACAGGCAAGAGACCCAGTACTTC.

The chain uses TRBV5-1 and TRBJ1-2, with no clear D. CDR1 is SGHRS and CDR2 is YFSETQ in the germline V gene. This CDR3 has 14 amino acids. V lost 0 bases to trimming and J lost 4 bases, with 10 bases between them. Written as DNA, the CDR3 is TGCGCCAGCAGCTTGGCCGCAGGCACCTATGGCTACACCTTC. Translation: CASSLAAGTYGYTF.

The chain has TRBV27 and TRBJ2-1; D perhaps matches TRBD2 (6 bases). V lost 2 bases to trimming and J lost 12 bases, with 14 bases between them. The CDR3 spans 13 residues. Germline V gene sequence: CDR1 MNHEY, CDR2 SMNVEV (reference sequence). CDR3 coding DNA: TGTGCCAGCAGTTTAGTCCTCGGGACTGTGCAGTTCTTC. It yields the protein CASSLVLGTVQFF.

The chain joins TRBV19 to TRBJ1-1, with 7 bases identical to TRBD1. Germline CDR1 is LNHDA and CDR2 is SQIVND (reference sequence). There are 15 residues in the CDR3. Unmatched junction bases numbered 14, after V lost 6 bases and J lost 7 bases. The chain's CDR3 is CASRTIEGAQNEAFF. CDR3 in DNA: TGTGCCAGTAGGACCATCGAGGGGGCGCAAAATGAAGCTTTCTTT. The full variable domain, its missing parts supplied by reference TRBV19 and TRBJ1-1, is DGGITQSPKYLFRKEGQNVTLSCEQNLNHDAMYWYRQDPGQGLRLIYYSQIVNDFQKGDIAEGYSVSREKKESFPLTVTSAQKNPTAFYLCASRTIEGAQNEAFFGQGTRLTVV.

In DNA form, the CDR3 reads TGTGCCAGCAGTTTGGGGCATATCGCTGGAAACACCATATATTTT. Its translation: CASSLGHIAGNTIYF. The chain links TRBV28 to TRBJ1-3, with D perhaps matching TRBD1 (5 bases). Per germline, CDR1 MDHEN and CDR2 SYDVKM. The CDR3 covers 15 residues. The V and J ends lost 3 bases and 2 bases respectively, with 11 bases between them. Looking up the rest from reference TRBV28 and TRBJ1-3 gives the full variable domain: DVKVTQSSRYLVKRTGEKVFLECVQDMDHENMFWYRQDPGLGLRLIYFSYDVKMKEKGDIPEGYSVSREKKERFSLILESASTNQTSMYLCASSLGHIAGNTIYFGEGSWLTVV.

The chain carries TRBV3-1 (or the pseudogene TRBV3-2) and TRBJ1-1, with TRBD1 matching 8 bases. Germline CDR1 is LGHDT and CDR2 is YNNKEL (reference sequence). The ends lost 4 bases at V and 7 bases at J; junction bases unmatched: 2. The CDR3 has 12 residues. The CDR3: CASSRTGNEAFF. The CDR3 DNA reads TGTGCCAGCAGCCGGACAGGGAATGAAGCTTTCTTT.

Here the CDR3 reads CASSIGIDRGESYTF. CDR3 nucleotides: TGTGCCAGTAGTATAGGGATAGACAGGGGTGAAAGCTACACCTTC. The gene calls are TRBV19 and TRBJ1-2; TRBD1 matches 8 bases. Germline CDR1 reads LNHDA; CDR2 reads SQIVND (reference sequence). The CDR3 is made up of 15 amino acids. The junction had 10 bases not matched to a gene; V was cut back by 1 base and J by 9 bases.

This chain joins TRBV30 and TRBJ2-5; 10 bases are a match to TRBD2. The J segment lost 5 bases and the V segment lost 5 bases, leaving 11 bases of the junction unmatched. The CDR3 is 15 amino acids. Germline V CDR1 and CDR2: GTSNPN, SVGIG (reference sequence). DNA of the CDR3: TGTGCCTGGGGAAGGGCTAGCGGGAGAGCGGAGACCCAGTACTTC. It specifies CAWGRASGRAETQYF.

The chain employs TRBV4-3 and TRBJ2-1; tentatively, D is TRBD1 (6 bases). Germline V lookup: CDR1 LGHNA, CDR2 YSLEER. The CDR3 consists of 13 residues. V lost 0 bases and J 9 bases, leaving 9 bases between the germline ends. The CDR3 nucleotides are TGCGCCAGCAGCCAAGAACCCAGGGGTGAGCAGTTCTTC. Translation: CASSQEPRGEQFF.

The V and J genes are TRBV3-1 (or the pseudogene TRBV3-2) and TRBJ2-3; 8 positions agree with TRBD2. This CDR3 is built from 16 residues. Germline V CDR1 and CDR2: LGHDT, YNNKEL (reference sequence). V was clipped by 7 bases and J by 2 bases; unmatched bases: 11. CDR3 sequence reads: CASTRGAGASTDTQYF. The CDR3 DNA follows: TGTGCCAGCACCCGGGGAGCGGGGGCTTCCACAGATACGCAGTATTTT.

This clone was observed once. The chain has TRBV4-3 and TRBJ1-3, with 8 bases fitting TRBD1. CDR3 length equals 15 residues. The trim removed 2 bases at V and 2 bases at J, leaving 2 bases unmatched. Germline loops: CDR1 LGHNA, CDR2 YSLEER. CDR3 residues: CASSQTQGAGNTIYF. The CDR3 DNA reads TGCGCCAGCAGCCAAACACAGGGGGCTGGAAACACCATATATTTT.

The sample holds a few counts of this clone. The V gene is TRBV5-1, the J gene TRBJ1-1; D unresolved. The germline CDR1 and CDR2 sequences are SGHRS and YFSETQ. CDR3 length equals 13 residues. Between the trimmed V and J ends, which lost 2 bases and 4 bases, there was a span of 9 bases. In DNA, the CDR3 is TGCGCCAGCAGCTTACTGCATGGCACTGAAGCTTTCTTT. It yields the protein CASSLLHGTEAFF.

The V gene is TRBV29-1, the J gene TRBJ2-1; 12 bases are shared with TRBD1. Germline trimming cut 3 bases from V and 2 bases from J; bases unmatched to any gene: 11. Germline loops: CDR1 SQVTM, CDR2 ANQGSEA. This CDR3 has 18 amino acids. The chain's CDR3 is CSVDGAGQGALPYNEQFF. CDR3 nucleotide sequence: TGCAGCGTTGATGGCGCGGGACAGGGGGCTCTCCCCTACAATGAGCAGTTCTTC.

Note on this clone: Within the sample, other DNA sequences also encode this same CDR3. This chain joins TRBV20-1 and TRBJ2-7, with TRBD1 matching 8 bases. In germline, CDR1 is DFQATT, CDR2 SNEGSKA (reference sequence). CDR3 size: 11 residues. J was trimmed by 6 bases and V by 6 bases; bases with no gene match: 4. In DNA, the CDR3 is TGCAGTGCGAAGACAGGGGTCGAGCAGTACTTC. Residues: CSAKTGVEQYF.